This entry concerns a single T cell receptor beta chain. Antigen specificity is unknown. One end of the junction varies from germline; a read error may be responsible. The TCR alpha and TCR beta cDNA libraries, bearing sample barcodes and UMIs, were generated by 5'RACE using constant-segment primers. One entry per CDR3 protein results from TCRdb running MiXCR on the 5' RACE reads. The table includes 270,000 or so distinct CDR3 sequences, approximately 19% detected once. The data derive from a study of T-cell memory formation after mild COVID-19. There are 17 residues in the CDR3. Germline assignment: CDR1 SGDLS and CDR2 YYNGEE. Study-wide points: Clones contracting day 15 to 85 were balanced CD4/CD8; later expanders leaned CD4+. Pre-infection memory showed some responding clones, and this suggested that cross-reactive memory joined. Researchers could not confirm that second-wave clones peaking on day 37 targeted SARS-CoV-2.

The specimen was PBMCs or a T cell subset sorted from them (not recorded which). The sequence was collected from a man aged 18 to 30 who had mild COVID-19 (a few samples of this study predate the infection). Cell type and time point are not known. The genes are TRBV9 and TRBJ2-1; TRBD2 aligns across 8 bases. The CDR3 nucleotides are TGTGCCAGCAGCGTAGCGGGGGGGCCTGGCTCCCACAATGAGCAGTTCTTC. Translated: CASSVAGGPGSHNEQFF.